The clone carrying this T cell receptor (beta chain) appeared many times. The antigen remains unidentified. V lost 7 bases, J lost 2 bases, and 4 bases stayed unmatched. In germline, CDR1 is SNHLY, CDR2 FYNNEI. This CDR3 contains 13 residues. These data are taken from a study of beta chain features in type 1 diabetes. Study-wide findings and caveats: The question of HLA type influencing TCRB rearrangement was one that remained unresolved here. Patients with Type 1 diabetes showed moderately but significantly shorter TCRB CDR3s in all four CD4+ subsets. The study found fewer insertions and more deletions at VDJ junctions in type 1 diabetes patients.

The study reverse transcribed the entire isolated RNA, so it sequenced expressed TCRB transcripts. Clones were read by immunoSEQ multiplex PCR, and TCRdb kept only the in-frame ones, dropping some. The data contain 100,000 to 150,000 clones, approximately 15% of them seen just once; the ten biggest clones take up roughly 2.6%. The genes are TRBV2 and TRBJ2-7; TRBD1 agrees at 8 bases. The TCR was taken from a man between 18 and 35 years old with type 1 diabetes. The sample was central memory CD4+ T cells from blood. CDR3: CASNTGGPYEQYF. DNA of the CDR3: TGTGCCAGCAACACAGGGGGTCCCTACGAGCAGTACTTC.